The rows below give T cell receptor beta chains drawn from one sample of a study of Ad26.COV2.S vaccination and SARS-CoV-2 variants. This table comes from immunoSEQ multiplex PCR, and its TCRdb copy is limited to in-frame clones, with some not included. The table shows 400,000 to 450,000 clones, with about 92% occurring only once. Material: peripheral blood, obtained in a trial of Ad26.COV2.S vaccine versus placebo. The receptors were sampled from a person aged 18-65 years who received the Ad26.COV2.S COVID-19 vaccine or a placebo. Each CDR3 is given with its conserved first and last residue. A D gene is named only where the DNA matches it firmly. Not every row has a clone size; where given, it reads once, few, many or a size class.

TGCGCCAGCAGCTTGGCCGAGGCAGGGCAAGAGACCCAGTACTTC,CASSLAEAGQETQYF,TRBV5-1,-,TRBJ2-5,-
TGTGCCAGCAGCTCGGGACTAGCGTCCTCCTACGAGCAGTACTTC,CASSSGLASSYEQYF,TRBV7-2,TRBD2,TRBJ2-7,few
TGTGCCAGCAGTTCCTTTCCGGGACTAGCGGGAGAAAGAACCGGGGAGCTGTTTTTT,CASSSFPGLAGERTGELFF,TRBV28,TRBD2,TRBJ2-2,-
TGTGCCAGTAGTTTCGCCGGGACAGTAAACTATGGCTACACCTTC,CASSFAGTVNYGYTF,TRBV19,TRBD1,TRBJ1-2,-
TGTGCCACCGGGACAGGGAACGGAAACACCATATATTTT,CATGTGNGNTIYF,TRBV24-1,TRBD1,TRBJ1-3,-
TGCGCCAGCAGCTTGGCCGGGGGCGCAGATACGCAGTATTTT,CASSLAGGADTQYF,TRBV5-1,-,TRBJ2-3,-
TGTGCCAGCAGCGTAGGGGCATCTGGGGCCAACGTCCTGACTTTC,CASSVGASGANVLTF,TRBV9,-,TRBJ2-6,-
TGTGCCAGCAGCTCATCAGGGACAGGGGGTCTCAACGAGCAGTACTTC,CASSSSGTGGLNEQYF,TRBV11-3,TRBD1,TRBJ2-7,few
TGTGCCAGCAGCCCGACGGGACGGAACACTGAAGCTTTCTTT,CASSPTGRNTEAFF,TRBV5-4,-,TRBJ1-1,once
TGTGCCAGCAGCATGCCTCCGGGACAGGGGGCCTACTACGAGCAGTACTTC,CASSMPPGQGAYYEQYF,TRBV7-2,TRBD1,TRBJ2-7,-
TGTGCCAGCAGTTATCTGGGCGAGACCCAGTACTTC,CASSYLGETQYF,TRBV28,-,TRBJ2-5,-
TGTGCCAGCAGCCCATATCGGACAGTCTATGGCTACACCTTC,CASSPYRTVYGYTF,TRBV3-1/TRBV3-2,-,TRBJ1-2,-
TGCGCCAGCAGCTTGGTACAGGGGAACACCGGGGAGCTGTTTTTT,CASSLVQGNTGELFF,TRBV5-1,-,TRBJ2-2,few
TGTGCCAGCAGTTTTGGATCTTATGGCTACACCTTC,CASSFGSYGYTF,TRBV12-3/TRBV12-4,-,TRBJ1-2,-
TGTGCAAGTCACAGGGGGGCTAGCGGGAGGGATCACAATGAGCAGTTCTTC,CASHRGASGRDHNEQFF,TRBV12-2,-,TRBJ2-1,-
TGTGCCAGTAGTAAATACCGGGGCAATGAAAAACTGTTTTTT,CASSKYRGNEKLFF,TRBV19,-,TRBJ1-4,once
TGTGCCAGCAGCCAAAGGACTAGCGGATACAATGAGCAGTTCTTC,CASSQRTSGYNEQFF,TRBV14,TRBD2,TRBJ2-1,-
TGCGCCAGTCGTACAGGGGGGAACACCGGGGAGCTGTTTTTT,CASRTGGNTGELFF,TRBV5-1,TRBD1,TRBJ2-2,-
TGTGCCATCAGTGAGTCTGGCGGGAGGGGTGCCGGGGAGCTGTTTTTT,CAISESGGRGAGELFF,TRBV10-3,TRBD2,TRBJ2-2,-
TGTGCCAGCTCACCCGCAGTTCTAGGAGAGACCCAGTACTTC,CASSPAVLGETQYF,TRBV18,-,TRBJ2-5,-
TGTGCCAGCAGTGGGGGTCCGATCGCAGATACGCAGTATTTT,CASSGGPIADTQYF,TRBV6-6,-,TRBJ2-3,-
TGTGCCAGCAGCGTGGCTAGAGATCACATTCAGTACTTC,CASSVARDHIQYF,TRBV9,-,TRBJ2-4,-
TGTGCCAGCAGCAAAGGGACTAGCGGTCCCTACAATGAGCAGTTCTTC,CASSKGTSGPYNEQFF,TRBV5-4,TRBD2,TRBJ2-1,-
TGTGCCAGCAGCCAAGTCGGGAGCTCCTACAATGAGCAGTTCTTC,CASSQVGSSYNEQFF,TRBV14,-,TRBJ2-1,-
TGTGCCACCAGCATGGCTAATCCGGGGACCGGGGAGCTGTTTTTT,CATSMANPGTGELFF,TRBV15,-,TRBJ2-2,-
TGCAGTGCTAGTAGCAGCCAAGGCACAGATACGCAGTATTTT,CSASSSQGTDTQYF,TRBV20-1,-,TRBJ2-3,-
TGTGCCAGCAGCCCTACGGTGGCGGACACCGGGGAGCTGTTTTTT,CASSPTVADTGELFF,TRBV7-2,-,TRBJ2-2,-
TGTGCCAGCAGCTCCACTGCTGAAGAGACCCAGTACTTC,CASSSTAEETQYF,TRBV6-5,-,TRBJ2-5,-
TGTGCCAGCAGCTCCGTCTACGAGCAGTACTTC,CASSSVYEQYF,TRBV5-6,-,TRBJ2-7,-